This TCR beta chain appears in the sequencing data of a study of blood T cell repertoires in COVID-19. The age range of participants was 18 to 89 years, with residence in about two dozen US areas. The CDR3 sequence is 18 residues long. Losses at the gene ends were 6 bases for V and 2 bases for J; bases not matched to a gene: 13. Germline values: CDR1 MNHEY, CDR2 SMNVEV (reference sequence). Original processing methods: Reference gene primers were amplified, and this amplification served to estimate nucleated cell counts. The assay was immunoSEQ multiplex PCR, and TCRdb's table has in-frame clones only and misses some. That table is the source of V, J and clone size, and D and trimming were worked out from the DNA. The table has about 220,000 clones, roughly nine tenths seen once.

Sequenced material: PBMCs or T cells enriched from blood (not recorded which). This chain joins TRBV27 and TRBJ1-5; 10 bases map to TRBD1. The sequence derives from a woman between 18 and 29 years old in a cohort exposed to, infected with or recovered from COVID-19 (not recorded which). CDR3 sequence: CASRSGQGSLYGNQPQHF. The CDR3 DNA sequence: TGTGCCAGCAGATCGGGACAGGGGAGTCTTTATGGCAATCAGCCCCAGCATTTT.